This is a list of T cell receptor beta chains from one sample in a study of vaccination effects on CD4 cells after COVID-19. Their target antigens are unknown. Produced via immunoSEQ multiplex PCR; TCRdb's table is partial and in-frame only. The repertoire consists of about 41,000 clones, with approximately 80% occurring once and the leading ten covering around 3%. Sequencing was performed on CD4+ T cells from PBMCs cultured with HCoV-NL63 spike peptides, taken before COVID-19 vaccination. These receptors all come from a human donor who received a COVID-19 vaccine. Both conserved end residues are part of each CDR3. A D gene is named only where the DNA matches it firmly. Rows may omit the clone size; those that give it use once, few, many or a size class.

size	V	D	J	DNA	CDR3
-	TRBV5-1	TRBD1	TRBJ1-6	TGCGCCAGCAGCTTGGAGTTAGGGGGCATTAATTCACCCCTCCACTTT	CASSLELGGINSPLHF
-	TRBV2	-	TRBJ1-1	TGTGCCAGCAAACAGGACCGAGCATCTGAAGCTTTCTTT	CASKQDRASEAFF
few	TRBV27	TRBD1	TRBJ2-3	TGTGCCAGCAGTCGCATGGGACAGGGGAGCGATACGCAGTATTTT	CASSRMGQGSDTQYF
-	TRBV5-1	-	TRBJ1-1	TGCGCCAGCAGCCCGGGGGGGGGTCAACAGAAAGAAGCTTTCTTT	CASSPGGGQQKEAFF
once	TRBV24-1	-	TRBJ2-1	TGTGCCACCAGTGATACCCCCAACCGTTATGAGCAGTTCTTC	CATSDTPNRYEQFF
-	TRBV6-2/TRBV6-3	-	TRBJ1-5	TGTGCCAGCAGTCGACTCCGGGGGAGCAATCAGCCCCAGCATTTT	CASSRLRGSNQPQHF
-	TRBV2	-	TRBJ1-5	TGTGCCAGCAATAAGGGTGAGCATAGCAATCAGCCCCAGCATTTT	CASNKGEHSNQPQHF
-	TRBV5-1	-	TRBJ1-1	TGCGCCAGCAGCTTGGGCCCCACGATCAACACTGAAGCTTTCTTT	CASSLGPTINTEAFF
-	TRBV2	TRBD1	TRBJ1-4	TGTGCCAGCAGTCCTCAGGGGGTCTCTAATGAAAAACTGTTTTTT	CASSPQGVSNEKLFF
few	TRBV30	TRBD2	TRBJ2-3	TGTGCCTGGAAAGTAGCGGGGGACACAGATACGCAGTATTTT	CAWKVAGDTDTQYF
-	TRBV5-1	-	TRBJ2-5	TGCGCCAGCAGGGGGGCCGGGGAAGAGACCCAGTACTTC	CASRGAGEETQYF
-	TRBV11-2	-	TRBJ2-4	TGTGCCAGCAGCAGCAGAAGAATTAAAAACATTCAGTACTTC	CASSSRRIKNIQYF
-	TRBV6-6	-	TRBJ1-5	TGTGCCAGCAGTTACTCTTGGACCGATCAGCCCCAGCATTTT	CASSYSWTDQPQHF
-	TRBV28	-	TRBJ2-1	TGTGCCAGCAGTTTTCGTCGGGGAGTCAATGAGCAGTTCTTC	CASSFRRGVNEQFF
-	TRBV28	-	TRBJ2-3	TGTGCCATTGCCCAGACGCGCGATACGCAGTATTTT	CAIAQTRDTQYF
-	TRBV2	-	TRBJ2-3	TGTGCCAGCAGTGAAGGCTCCTCAAGGCGCGATACGCAGTATTTT	CASSEGSSRRDTQYF
-	TRBV30	TRBD1	TRBJ1-2	TGTGCCCGGGACAGGGGGAACTATGGCTACACCTTC	CARDRGNYGYTF
few	TRBV11-2	-	TRBJ1-5	TGTGCCAGCAGCTTAGAGGGTTTCAGCAATCAGCCCCAGCATTTT	CASSLEGFSNQPQHF
-	TRBV3-1/TRBV3-2	-	TRBJ2-1	TGTGCCAGCAGCCAAGTGTGGAATGAGCAGTTCTTC	CASSQVWNEQFF
-	TRBV6-5	-	TRBJ1-6	TGTGCCAGCAGTTACTCGAACAGGGACAATTCACCCCTCCACTTT	CASSYSNRDNSPLHF
-	TRBV20-1	-	TRBJ1-1	TGCAGTGCTAGTCACTCCACAGGGATCACTGAAGCTTTCTTT	CSASHSTGITEAFF
-	TRBV11-3	TRBD2	TRBJ2-1	TGTGCCAGCAGCTTAGGACTATGGAGCGGGGGGGACAACTACAATGAGCAGTTCTTC	CASSLGLWSGGDNYNEQFF
-	TRBV6-6	-	TRBJ2-2	TGTGCCAGCACCATAGGAGGGACCGGGGAGCTGTTTTTT	CASTIGGTGELFF
-	TRBV5-8	-	TRBJ2-1	TGTGCCAGCAGCTTGGAGCCAACCTACAATGAGCAGTTCTTC	CASSLEPTYNEQFF
-	TRBV3-1/TRBV3-2	-	TRBJ1-5	TGTGCCAGCAGCCAAGATGGAAAGAGGGGGATTAATAGCAATCAGCCCCAGCATTTT	CASSQDGKRGINSNQPQHF
-	TRBV5-1	-	TRBJ2-3	TGCGCCAGCAGTCCTGGTCCTTCCAGTACGCAGTATTTT	CASSPGPSSTQYF
-	TRBV29-1	-	TRBJ2-3	TGCAGCGTTGGGGGATCTATCACAGATACGCAGTATTTT	CSVGGSITDTQYF
-	TRBV27	TRBD2	TRBJ2-1	TGTGCCAGCAGTAACCCCGGGGGGGCGCATCTTGAGCAGTTCTTC	CASSNPGGAHLEQFF
-	TRBV18	-	TRBJ1-1	TGTGCCAGCTCACCTCAGTTCTATGGCACTGAAGCTTTCTTT	CASSPQFYGTEAFF
few	TRBV19	TRBD2	TRBJ2-5	TGTGCCAGTAGTTCCCCGGGACTAGCGGGGGCACAAGAGACCCAGTACTTC	CASSSPGLAGAQETQYF
-	TRBV5-1	TRBD1	TRBJ1-2	TGCGCCAGTACGGCGGGGACAGGGGGCGCGGACTATGGCTACACCTTC	CASTAGTGGADYGYTF
-	TRBV24-1	TRBD2	TRBJ2-5	TGTGCCACCAGTGATGTAGCGGGGGGTTCACTAGAGACCCAGTACTTC	CATSDVAGGSLETQYF
few	TRBV12-3/TRBV12-4	-	TRBJ1-4	TGTGCCAGCAGTTTTTATGAAAAACTGTTTTTT	CASSFYEKLFF
-	TRBV6-5	-	TRBJ1-1	TGTGCCGGGGAGGTCGGACTGAACACTGAAGCTTTCTTT	CAGEVGLNTEAFF
-	TRBV18	-	TRBJ1-1	TGTGCCAGCTCAATTACGGCTGGGAACACTGAAGCTTTCTTT	CASSITAGNTEAFF
-	TRBV18	-	TRBJ1-1	TGTGCCAGCTCACCCAGGAACGCGGGGGCTTTCTTT	CASSPRNAGAFF
-	TRBV7-4	-	TRBJ2-1	TGTGCCAGCAGCTTTGAGGGGGGAGAAAATGAGCAGTTCTTC	CASSFEGGENEQFF
-	TRBV10-3	-	TRBJ1-1	TGTGCCATCAGTGCCACCGAACGGGGGCCTGAAGCTTTCTTT	CAISATERGPEAFF
-	TRBV5-4	-	TRBJ2-5	TGTGCCAGCAGCTTAGACCACTTCCAAGAGACCCAGTACTTC	CASSLDHFQETQYF